A single sample gave rise to the 10 T cell receptor beta chains below, sequenced in a study of shared clonotypes between healthy human individuals. Profiled with immunoSEQ multiplex PCR; TCRdb holds only in-frame clones, not every one. The sample includes about 960,000 clones, over 75% seen only once; the top ten take about 1.5%. The sequenced sample was memory CD4+ T cells sorted from blood. Subset meaning: CD45RA-negative fraction. The receptor source for this set is a man aged 18 to 29 in good health.

The chain has TRBV7-6 and TRBJ2-3; perhaps TRBD2 as D (6 bases). V shed 2 bases and J shed 4 bases, with 10 bases lying between them. The CDR3 has 14 residues. Germline assignment: CDR1 SGHVS and CDR2 FNYEAQ. CDR3 protein: CASSLPGRADTQYF. CDR3 coding DNA: TGTGCCAGCAGCTTACCCGGGAGAGCAGATACGCAGTATTTT.

This clone was picked up a small number of times. The V call is TRBV18, the J call TRBJ2-7; D is unresolved. The V end was cut by 2 bases, the J end by 3 bases, with 14 bases between. The CDR3 has 15 amino acids. Germline-derived CDR1 and CDR2 are KGHSH and LQKENI. The CDR3 is CASSPGVVGIYEQYF. CDR3 bases: TGTGCCAGCTCACCAGGGGTAGTAGGGATCTACGAGCAGTACTTC.

This rearrangement joins TRBV12-2 to TRBJ1-1; whether TRBD1, the table's D call, matches the DNA was not checked. TRBV12-2 is classified as a pseudogene. The CDR3 sequence is 15 residues long. CDR3 residues: CASRLGGRGSTEAFF. In DNA form, the CDR3 reads TGTGCAAGTCGCTTAGGGGGCAGGGGAAGTACTGAAGCTTTCTTT.

The gene calls are TRBV7-9 and TRBJ1-6; a possible D gene is TRBD1 (5 bases). This CDR3 is 18 amino acids long. Germline CDR1 SEHNR, CDR2 FQNEAQ (reference sequence). Trimming stripped 4 bases from V and 4 bases from J, with 20 bases between. The CDR3 nucleotides read TGTGCCAGCAGCTCCCCCGGGGCCCGAGGGGTGTATAATTCACCCCTCCACTTT. Translated, it gives CASSSPGARGVYNSPLHF.

This sequence joins TRBV10-3 and TRBJ2-3; D might be TRBD1 (6 bases). CDR1 is ENHRY, CDR2 SYGVKD, per germline. With 10 bases removed from V and 7 bases from J, the gap between germline ends came to 12 bases. The CDR3 has 11 residues. CDR3 DNA sequence: TGTGCCACCGAGGACAGTTATACGCAGTATTTT. This gives the protein CATEDSYTQYF.

This sequence joins TRBV5-1 and TRBJ2-5; possibly TRBD1 for D (5 bases). Trimming removed 5 bases from V and 3 bases from J, with 17 bases in between. The CDR3 has 15 amino acids. Germline-derived CDR1 and CDR2 are SGHRS and YFSETQ. The CDR3 spells CASRKPTGAEETQYF. The CDR3 DNA sequence: TGCGCCAGCAGGAAACCCACAGGAGCTGAAGAGACCCAGTACTTC.

The chain couples TRBV6-6 to TRBJ2-3, with 10 bases fitting TRBD1. Germline CDR1 and CDR2: MNHNY and SVGAGI (reference sequence). Trimming cost V 4 bases and J 5 bases; bases outside gene matches: 6. This CDR3 is built from 15 residues. The CDR3: CASSSRQGALDTQYF. The CDR3 DNA follows: TGTGCCAGCAGTTCAAGACAGGGGGCTTTAGATACGCAGTATTTT.

For this clone: The same CDR3 is also encoded by other DNA sequences in this sample. The rearrangement links TRBV19 to TRBJ1-2, with a possible D match to TRBD1 (6 bases). This CDR3 comprises 13 residues. Trimming shortened V by 8 bases and J by 2 bases, and 12 bases separated the two germline ends. Germline lookup yields CDR1 LNHDA and CDR2 SQIVND (reference sequence). CDR3 nucleotide sequence: TGTGCCAGTTCCCGGGGGCTGAACTATGGCTACACCTTC. This codes for CASSRGLNYGYTF.

This chain connects TRBV5-4 to TRBJ1-1; D ambiguous. The CDR3 loop spans 14 amino acids. V was clipped by 1 base and J by 5 bases, with 12 bases between them. The germline gives CDR1 SGHNT, CDR2 YYREEE (reference sequence). The CDR3 here is CASSLQQPGTEAFF. For the CDR3, the DNA is TGTGCCAGCAGCTTGCAACAGCCGGGGACTGAAGCTTTCTTT.

Only one count was recorded for this clone. The chain couples TRBV9 to TRBJ2-5; 12 nucleotides agree with TRBD2. In germline, CDR1 is SGDLS, CDR2 YYNGEE. The CDR3 is made up of 16 amino acids. J gave up 4 bases and V 3 bases, and 7 bases lay outside the gene matches. For the CDR3, the DNA is TGTGCCAGCAGCGCGTCACTAGCGGGAGGCCCAGAGACCCAGTACTTC. As protein: CASSASLAGGPETQYF.